Each of the 30 T cell receptor beta chains below was sequenced from the same sample in a study of shared T cell receptors in the human thymus. Profiled with immunoSEQ multiplex PCR; TCRdb holds only in-frame clones, not every one. The data hold about 380,000 clones, with roughly 94% observed a single time. Sequencing input: thymocytes. The receptors were sampled from a human donor.

The chain combines TRBV29-1 with TRBJ2-7, with 12 positions matching TRBD2. This CDR3 has 13 residues. Germline values: CDR1 SQVTM, CDR2 ANQGSEA. After removal of 6 bases from V and 6 bases from J, the junction contained 6 bases not matched to a gene. CDR3 in DNA: TGCAGCGTAAGACTAGCGGGAGAAGTCGAGCAGTACTTC. This translates into CSVRLAGEVEQYF.

The J gene is TRBJ2-5, the V gene TRBV9; TRBD2 is a possible D gene (5 bases). The CDR3 extends over 15 amino acids. Germline V lookup: CDR1 SGDLS, CDR2 YYNGEE. Trimming removed 0 bases from V and 3 bases from J, with 12 bases in between. Here the CDR3 DNA reads TGTGCCAGCAGCGTAGGTGAAGCGGAAAAAGAGACCCAGTACTTC. Translation gives CASSVGEAEKETQYF. Together with reference TRBV9 and TRBJ2-5, the CDR3 gives the full variable domain: DSGVTQTPKHLITATGQRVTLRCSPRSGDLSVYWYQQSLDQGLQFLIQYYNGEERAKGNILERFSAQQFPDLHSELNLSSLELGDSALYFCASSVGEAEKETQYFGPGTRLLVL.

J is TRBJ1-2 and V is TRBV25-1; the D gene is possibly TRBD1 (5 bases). Germline V gene data show CDR1 as MGHDK and CDR2 as SYGVNS. Trimming took off 7 bases at V and 7 bases at J, with 13 bases between the two ends. The CDR3 is 12 residues long. This chain's CDR3 is CASKKGTGGYTF. Here the CDR3 DNA reads TGTGCCAGCAAAAAGGGGACGGGTGGCTACACCTTC.

The genes are TRBV30 and TRBJ1-4; D is unclear. From germline, CDR1 is GTSNPN and CDR2 SVGIG (reference sequence). V was pared by 5 bases and J by 0 bases, with 7 bases between. The CDR3 is made up of 13 amino acids. CDR3: CAWEGTTNEKLFF. In nucleotides, the CDR3 is TGTGCCTGGGAGGGAACAACTAATGAAAAACTGTTTTTT.

The sample holds one count of this clone. CDR3 loop: CSVVDPNYGYTF. The CDR3 bases are TGCAGCGTTGTGGATCCCAACTATGGCTACACCTTC. The rearrangement links TRBV29-1 to TRBJ1-2, with D unclear. The CDR3 is 12 residues long. CDR1 and CDR2 from the germline V gene are SQVTM and ANQGSEA. The V end was cut by 4 bases, the J end by 2 bases, with 8 bases between.

This clone was seen only once. Written as DNA, the CDR3 is TGCGCCAGCCGTCAAGGCGAGGCTAGCGGGAGTTACGAGCAGTACTTC. It yields the protein CASRQGEASGSYEQYF. This chain joins TRBV10-2 and TRBJ2-7, with TRBD2 matching 10 bases. The length of the CDR3 is 16 residues. The ends lost 8 bases at V and 4 bases at J; junction bases unmatched: 14. CDR1 is WSHSY, CDR2 SAAADI, per germline.

Only one count was recorded for this clone. This CDR3 reads CASLTGPNQPQHF. The CDR3 DNA is TGTGCCAGCCTGACAGGGCCTAATCAGCCCCAGCATTTT. The rearrangement links TRBV19 to TRBJ1-5; 7 bases match TRBD1. CDR1 is LNHDA, CDR2 SQIVND, per germline (reference sequence). The length of the CDR3 is 13 residues. V trimming: 9 bases; J trimming: 4 bases; junction bases outside the gene matches: 6.

The V gene is TRBV27, the J gene TRBJ2-3, with TRBD2 identical over 10 bases. J gave up 3 bases and V 10 bases, and 7 bases lay outside the gene matches. The germline V gene has CDR1 MNHEY and CDR2 SMNVEV (reference sequence). CDR3 length: 14 residues. CDR3 DNA sequence: TGTGCCACCAGAGGGGGACTAGCGACAGATACGCAGTATTTT. Its protein product is CATRGGLATDTQYF.

This clone occurred a few times. CDR3 region: CASSPDGSEKLFF. The DNA of the CDR3 is TGTGCCAGCTCACCGGACGGTAGTGAAAAACTGTTTTTT. The rearrangement links TRBV18 to TRBJ1-4; the D is unclear. Per germline, CDR1 KGHSH and CDR2 LQKENI. Trimming removed 3 bases at V and 7 bases at J, with 9 bases between. The CDR3 sequence is 13 residues long.

The genes are TRBV4-2 and TRBJ1-1; TRBD1 matches at 8 bases. Trimming removed 2 bases from V and 6 bases from J; junction bases left unmatched: 14. Germline V CDR1 and CDR2: LGHNA, YNFKEQ. The CDR3 loop spans 17 amino acids. The CDR3 region is CASSQRQGKGLHSEAFF. In DNA form, the CDR3 reads TGTGCCAGCAGCCAAAGACAGGGGAAGGGACTACACTCTGAAGCTTTCTTT.

DNA for the CDR3: TGTGCCAGCAGTTACTCTCCGGGGGGTAAGTCCTACGAGCAGTACTTC. It translates to CASSYSPGGKSYEQYF. The chain couples TRBV6-5 to TRBJ2-5; 7 bases agree with TRBD2. With the DNA end fitting TRBJ2-7 better, the J assignment may be wrong. There are 16 residues in the CDR3. CDR1 is MNHEY and CDR2 is SVGAGI in the germline V gene.

The gene calls are TRBV4-1 and TRBJ1-1, with D possibly matching TRBD1 (5 bases). V lost 1 base, J lost 12 bases, and 12 bases lay in between. The CDR3 has 12 residues. Germline V gene data show CDR1 as MGHRA and CDR2 as YSYEKL. The CDR3 sequence is CASSQAAGSPFF. The CDR3 DNA reads TGCGCCAGCAGCCAAGCCGCAGGGTCCCCTTTCTTT.

The J gene is TRBJ2-3, the V gene TRBV9, with 7 bases lining up with TRBD2. V shed 0 bases and J 8 bases; nucleotides not matched to a gene: 12. Germline loops: CDR1 SGDLS, CDR2 YYNGEE. The CDR3 has 16 residues. The CDR3 loop is CASSVDGGSGSRTQYF. The CDR3 nucleotides read TGTGCCAGCAGCGTAGACGGGGGGTCAGGTAGTCGTACGCAGTATTTT.

The CDR3 DNA reads as TGTGCCAGCAGCTTAATCCGCCCAGAACAGGGTAATGAAAAACTGTTTTTT. Its protein is CASSLIRPEQGNEKLFF. The chain uses TRBV7-3 and TRBJ1-4; D may be TRBD1 (6 bases). CDR3 size: 17 residues. CDR1 is SGHTA and CDR2 is FQGTGA in the germline V gene. V lost 1 base to trimming and J lost 4 bases, with 16 bases between them.

V and J are TRBV2 and TRBJ2-1, with D unclear. Germline loops: CDR1 SNHLY, CDR2 FYNNEI. Trimming stripped 11 bases from V and 6 bases from J, with 17 bases between. The CDR3 sequence is 13 residues long. For the CDR3, the DNA is TGTGCCGGCGAAGGCGCCTCGGGCAATGAGCAGTTCTTC. Protein product: CAGEGASGNEQFF.

The rearrangement uses TRBV28 and TRBJ2-2; D may be TRBD2 (5 bases). Deletions cut 6 bases from V and 0 bases from J, with 14 bases between. This CDR3 spans 16 amino acids. Germline lookup yields CDR1 MDHEN and CDR2 SYDVKM. DNA for the CDR3: TGTGCCAGCAGCAAGAATAGCGAACCGAACACCGGGGAGCTGTTTTTT. This gives the protein CASSKNSEPNTGELFF.

In nucleotides, the CDR3 is TGTGCCAGCAGCCAAGTAAAGGGTTTCGGAACTGAAGCTTTCTTT. Amino acid sequence: CASSQVKGFGTEAFF. This chain connects TRBV14 to TRBJ1-1; unclear D gene. The germline V gene has CDR1 SGHDN and CDR2 FVKESK. V lost 1 base and J 5 bases, leaving 14 bases between the germline ends. There are 15 residues in the CDR3. The complete variable domain, with remaining parts taken from reference TRBV14 and TRBJ1-1, reads EAGVTQFPSHSVIEKGQTVTLRCDPISGHDNLYWYRRVMGKEIKFLLHFVKESKQDESGMPNNRFLAERTGGTYSTLKVQPAELEDSGVYFCASSQVKGFGTEAFFGQGTRLTVV.

The chain joins TRBV6-1 to TRBJ2-5, with 10 positions matching TRBD2. CDR1 and CDR2 from the germline V gene are MNHNS and SASEGT. Trimming cost V 4 bases and J 5 bases; bases outside gene matches: 13. The CDR3 covers 17 residues. The CDR3 is CASSGLSGLADCETQYF. CDR3 DNA: TGTGCCAGCAGTGGATTGTCCGGACTAGCGGATTGCGAGACCCAGTACTTC.

This clone is a singleton in its sample. DNA of the CDR3: TGTGCCAGTAGGAGGGGAGGAAGCCGGGAGGAGCAGTACTTC. Its protein is CASRRGGSREEQYF. The J gene is TRBJ2-7, the V gene TRBV19; D might be TRBD2 (6 bases). Between the trimmed V and J ends, which lost 6 bases and 7 bases, there was a span of 19 bases. The CDR3 contains 14 residues. Germline-derived CDR1 and CDR2 are LNHDA and SQIVND (reference sequence).

The V call is TRBV20-1, the J call TRBJ1-1; 9 positions match TRBD1. This CDR3 contains 11 residues. Germline V gene sequence: CDR1 DFQATT, CDR2 SNEGSKA (reference sequence). The ends lost 3 bases at V and 10 bases at J; junction bases unmatched: 3. The CDR3 DNA is TGCAGTGCTAGGCACAGGGGGCGAGCTTTCTTT. This codes for CSARHRGRAFF.

The chain carries TRBV15 and TRBJ2-7, with 10 nucleotides matching TRBD2. Trimming cost V 5 bases and J 3 bases; bases outside gene matches: 19. Germline CDR1 LNHNV, CDR2 YYDKDF (reference sequence). CDR3 length equals 19 residues. CDR3 sequence reads: CATSPMGAASGREIYEQYF. CDR3 bases: TGTGCCACCAGCCCAATGGGCGCGGCTAGCGGGAGAGAGATCTACGAGCAGTACTTC.

The chain is built from TRBV27 and TRBJ1-4; the match to TRBD1 covers 12 bases. Germline assignment: CDR1 MNHEY and CDR2 SMNVEV (reference sequence). CDR3 size: 15 residues. J was trimmed by 8 bases and V by 1 base; bases with no gene match: 2. CDR3 region: CASSLYGTGGEKLFF. The CDR3 DNA follows: TGTGCCAGCAGTTTATATGGGACAGGGGGCGAAAAACTGTTTTTT.

This chain uses TRBV4-3 with TRBJ1-1, with no clear D. Germline V gene lookup returns CDR1 LGHNA and CDR2 YSLEER. Between the trimmed V and J ends, which lost 1 base and 8 bases, there was a span of 17 bases. This CDR3 is 15 amino acids long. CDR3 sequence: CASSQVAGGPREAFF. In DNA form, the CDR3 reads TGCGCCAGCAGCCAAGTCGCGGGAGGCCCCCGGGAAGCTTTCTTT.

This chain connects TRBV5-4 to TRBJ2-7; TRBD2 is a possible D gene (5 bases). Germline V gene lookup returns CDR1 SGHNT and CDR2 YYREEE (reference sequence). The CDR3 covers 14 residues. V was clipped by 1 base and J by 1 base, with 9 bases between them. The CDR3 region is CASSLSGSSYEQYF. The CDR3 nucleotides read TGTGCCAGCAGCTTGTCGGGATCGTCCTACGAGCAGTACTTC.

V is TRBV5-8 and J is TRBJ1-5; D call uncertain. V gave up 0 bases and J gave up 0 bases, with 10 bases separating them. Germline loops: CDR1 SGHTS, CDR2 YDEGEE. The CDR3 sequence is 16 residues long. CDR3 in amino acids: CASSLAGPYSNQPQHF. CDR3 DNA: TGTGCCAGCAGCTTGGCCGGGCCTTATAGCAATCAGCCCCAGCATTTT.

The chain has TRBV30 and TRBJ1-5; D perhaps matches TRBD1 (6 bases). The CDR3 has 15 amino acids. V was trimmed by 6 bases and J by 0 bases, leaving 15 bases between them. Germline V gene data show CDR1 as GTSNPN and CDR2 as SVGIG (reference sequence). CDR3 sequence (DNA): TGTGCCTGCCCGACAGGACGCTATAGCAATCAGCCCCAGCATTTT. Protein sequence: CACPTGRYSNQPQHF.

V and J are TRBV4-2 and TRBJ2-7, with D possibly being TRBD2 (6 bases). CDR3 size: 18 residues. The V gene's germline CDR1 is LGHNA and CDR2 YNFKEQ. The V gene lost 2 bases and the J gene lost 4 bases, with 24 bases spanning the gap. The CDR3 here is CASSQNSRGLATRYEQYF. The CDR3 DNA is TGTGCCAGCAGCCAAAACAGTCGGGGACTGGCCACCCGATACGAGCAGTACTTC.

The chain employs TRBV29-1 and TRBJ2-3; 9 nucleotides line up with TRBD2. The J segment lost 2 bases and the V segment lost 1 base, leaving 19 bases of the junction unmatched. The CDR3 runs 20 residues. CDR1 and CDR2 from the germline V gene are SQVTM and ANQGSEA. This chain's CDR3 is CSVEVGSPPSGRTLTDTQYF. CDR3 DNA: TGCAGCGTTGAAGTAGGGTCACCTCCGAGCGGGAGGACCCTCACAGATACGCAGTATTTT.

The rearrangement uses TRBV7-6 and TRBJ1-1; 7 bases fit TRBD1. The CDR3 spans 15 residues. After removal of 5 bases from V and 0 bases from J, the junction contained 6 bases not matched to a gene. Germline-derived CDR1 and CDR2 are SGHVS and FNYEAQ. CDR3 DNA sequence: TGTGCCAGCAGCACACAGGGGAATATGAACACTGAAGCTTTCTTT. The encoded protein is CASSTQGNMNTEAFF.

The gene calls are TRBV19 and TRBJ1-2; tentatively, D is TRBD1 (5 bases). The ends were cut back, 4 bases at V and 6 bases at J, with 15 bases in the middle. The germline V gene has CDR1 LNHDA and CDR2 SQIVND (reference sequence). The CDR3 consists of 14 residues. The CDR3 DNA reads TGTGCCAGTAGTAGCGTTGCTTCGGGGCATGGCTACACCTTC. It is translated as CASSSVASGHGYTF.